These 16 T cell receptor beta chains were all obtained from the same sample, sequenced in a study of PD-1 blockade in classical Hodgkin lymphoma. Each patient relapsed following autologous stem cell transplantation, and prior brentuximab vedotin exposure differed. Using immunoSEQ multiplex PCR, the repertoire was profiled, and TCRdb retains in-frame clones only, with some absent. Here the sample spans about 98,000 clones, roughly 76% being singletons. The material was peripheral blood mononuclear cells (PBMCs), obtained before the second cycle of nivolumab. The source of these receptors is a human donor with classical Hodgkin lymphoma.

This clone was recorded many times. The V gene is TRBV19, the J gene TRBJ1-5; 10 nucleotides align to TRBD1. After removal of 4 bases from V and 4 bases from J, the junction contained 7 bases not matched to a gene. The CDR3 has 16 amino acids. Looked up from germline, CDR1 is LNHDA and CDR2 is SQIVND (reference sequence). CDR3 nucleotide sequence: TGTGCCAGTAGTACCCGGGACAGGGGTGATAATCAGCCCCAGCATTTT. This translates into CASSTRDRGDNQPQHF. Supplemented by reference TRBV19 and TRBJ1-5, the full variable domain reads DGGITQSPKYLFRKEGQNVTLSCEQNLNHDAMYWYRQDPGQGLRLIYYSQIVNDFQKGDIAEGYSVSREKKESFPLTVTSAQKNPTAFYLCASSTRDRGDNQPQHFGDGTRLSIL.

The chain couples TRBV27 to TRBJ2-7; 9 positions agree with TRBD2. The germline CDR1 and CDR2 sequences are MNHEY and SMNVEV (reference sequence). The CDR3 has 16 amino acids. J lost 0 bases, V lost 2 bases, and 5 bases had no gene match. CDR3 sequence: CASSLRLAGYSYEQYF. The CDR3 DNA sequence: TGTGCCAGCAGTTTACGGCTAGCGGGGTACTCCTACGAGCAGTACTTC.

This chain joins TRBV12-5 and TRBJ2-2; 9 nucleotides match TRBD2. Germline values: CDR1 LGHNT, CDR2 FRNRAP. Trimming took 0 bases from V and 1 from J; bases not matched to a gene: 15. The CDR3 totals 21 residues. The CDR3 sequence: CASGLVSAASGDEGNTGELFF. DNA for the CDR3: TGTGCTAGTGGTTTGGTATCCGCGGCTAGCGGGGACGAGGGGAACACCGGGGAGCTGTTTTTT.

The rearrangement joins TRBV7-2 to TRBJ2-5, with D perhaps assigned TRBD1 or TRBD2 (5 bases each). The germline gives CDR1 SGHTA, CDR2 FQGNSA. The CDR3 has 15 residues. Trimming pared 7 bases from V and 3 bases from J, leaving 18 bases between. CDR3 amino acids: CASTSSWRTKETQYF. DNA of the CDR3: TGTGCCAGCACCTCCTCTTGGAGGACAAAAGAGACCCAGTACTTC.

CDR3 region: CASSPPGQSTDTQYF. CDR3 bases: TGTGCCAGCTCACCCCCGGGACAGTCCACAGATACGCAGTATTTT. This sequence joins TRBV18 and TRBJ2-3, with 7 bases matching TRBD1. Looked up from germline, CDR1 is KGHSH and CDR2 is LQKENI. The CDR3 is made up of 15 amino acids. The ends lost 3 bases at V and 2 bases at J; junction bases unmatched: 5.

In nucleotides, the CDR3 is TGTGCCAGCACCCTGAACAGGGACAATCAGCCCCAGCATTTT. Translating it yields CASTLNRDNQPQHF. This sequence joins TRBV28 and TRBJ1-5; a weak D match, TRBD1 (6 bases). CDR1 is MDHEN and CDR2 is SYDVKM in the germline V gene. The CDR3 extends over 14 amino acids. With 7 bases removed from V and 3 bases from J, the gap between germline ends came to 13 bases.

V gene TRBV7-9 combines with J gene TRBJ1-2; 9 nucleotides agree with TRBD1. Germline V gene sequence: CDR1 SEHNR, CDR2 FQNEAQ (reference sequence). This CDR3 spans 13 amino acids. The V and J ends lost 4 bases and 8 bases, in that order; junction bases with no gene match: 5. The CDR3 loop is CASSWPGQGGYTF. The CDR3 DNA follows: TGTGCCAGCAGCTGGCCGGGACAGGGAGGCTACACCTTC. Looking up the rest from reference TRBV7-9 and TRBJ1-2 gives the full variable domain: DTGVSQNPRHKITKRGQNVTFRCDPISEHNRLYWYRQTLGQGPEFLTYFQNEAQLEKSRLLSDRFSAERPKGSFSTLEIQRTEQGDSAMYLCASSWPGQGGYTFGSGTRLTVV.

The chain combines TRBV11-2 with TRBJ2-5, with D perhaps TRBD2 (5 bases). V gave up 6 bases and J gave up 2 bases, with 10 bases separating them. The CDR3 runs to 13 residues. The germline gives CDR1 SGHAT, CDR2 FQNNGV. CDR3 sequence: CASRSTRQETQYF. As DNA, the CDR3 is TGTGCCAGCAGAAGTACTAGGCAAGAGACCCAGTACTTC.

V usage is TRBV7-2 and J usage is TRBJ2-1; D call uncertain. Trimming took off 5 bases at V and 10 bases at J, with 9 bases between the two ends. This CDR3 region has 11 residues. Germline CDR1 reads SGHTA; CDR2 reads FQGNSA. CDR3 amino acids: CASSPASEQFF. The CDR3 DNA is TGTGCCAGCAGCCCCGCATCGGAGCAGTTCTTC.

The chain combines TRBV29-1 with TRBJ2-7; D possibly corresponds to TRBD1 (6 bases). CDR3 length: 12 amino acids. V was trimmed by 7 bases and J by 7 bases, leaving 17 bases between them. CDR1 and CDR2 (germline): SQVTM, ANQGSEA. The CDR3: CSASHGQGEQYF. The CDR3 DNA is TGCAGCGCTTCTCATGGCCAGGGGGAGCAGTACTTC.

A few counts support this clone. The chain uses TRBV28 and TRBJ2-7; the D call may be TRBD1 or TRBD2 (6 bases each). Between the trimmed V and J ends, which lost 3 bases and 3 bases, there was a span of 15 bases. From germline, CDR1 is MDHEN and CDR2 SYDVKM. The CDR3 runs 15 residues. CDR3 amino acids: CASSFSGGVSYEQYF. The DNA of the CDR3 is TGTGCCAGCAGTTTCTCCGGGGGCGTTAGCTACGAGCAGTACTTC. Using reference TRBV28 and TRBJ2-7 for the parts outside the CDR3, the full variable domain is DVKVTQSSRYLVKRTGEKVFLECVQDMDHENMFWYRQDPGLGLRLIYFSYDVKMKEKGDIPEGYSVSREKKERFSLILESASTNQTSMYLCASSFSGGVSYEQYFGPGTRLTVT.

V gene TRBV5-1 combines with J gene TRBJ1-2; 11 bases match TRBD1. Per germline, CDR1 SGHRS and CDR2 YFSETQ. This CDR3 is 15 amino acids long. The junction had 4 bases not matched to a gene; V was cut back by 3 bases and J by 3 bases. This CDR3 is CASSSRTGGYYGYTF. The CDR3 DNA sequence: TGCGCCAGCAGCTCTAGGACAGGGGGCTACTATGGCTACACCTTC.

V gene TRBV6-1 combines with J gene TRBJ2-7; 7 nucleotides agree with TRBD1. The CDR3 totals 13 residues. Germline V gives CDR1 MNHNS, CDR2 SASEGT. Trimming removed 6 bases from V and 4 bases from J; junction bases left unmatched: 6. The CDR3 region has the DNA TGTGCCAGCAGAGACAGGGTATGGTACGAGCAGTACTTC. Translation gives CASRDRVWYEQYF.

The V gene is TRBV14, the J gene TRBJ2-1; D might be TRBD2 (6 bases). Deletions cut 4 bases from V and 9 bases from J, with 22 bases between. The length of the CDR3 is 16 residues. Germline loops: CDR1 SGHDN, CDR2 FVKESK. The CDR3 is CASSPLALTPGGEQFF. CDR3 nucleotides: TGTGCCAGCAGCCCCCTAGCGCTAACCCCCGGCGGTGAGCAGTTCTTC.

The chain employs TRBV6-5 and TRBJ2-7; 7 nucleotides align to TRBD2. This CDR3 has 14 residues. The V segment lost 2 bases and the J segment 5 bases; nucleotides outside the gene matches: 6. In germline, CDR1 is MNHEY, CDR2 SVGAGI. CDR3 in DNA: TGTGCCAGCAGTTACGCGGGACTAACCCACGAGCAGTACTTC. Encoded protein: CASSYAGLTHEQYF.

The chain is built from TRBV6-5 and TRBJ1-4; D perhaps matches TRBD1 (6 bases). V shed 5 bases and J shed 14 bases, with 12 bases lying between them. The germline V gene encodes CDR1 MNHEY and CDR2 SVGAGI. CDR3 length: 11 amino acids. CDR3 residues: CASSSYRALFF. CDR3 DNA: TGTGCCAGCAGTAGCTACAGGGCGCTGTTTTTT.